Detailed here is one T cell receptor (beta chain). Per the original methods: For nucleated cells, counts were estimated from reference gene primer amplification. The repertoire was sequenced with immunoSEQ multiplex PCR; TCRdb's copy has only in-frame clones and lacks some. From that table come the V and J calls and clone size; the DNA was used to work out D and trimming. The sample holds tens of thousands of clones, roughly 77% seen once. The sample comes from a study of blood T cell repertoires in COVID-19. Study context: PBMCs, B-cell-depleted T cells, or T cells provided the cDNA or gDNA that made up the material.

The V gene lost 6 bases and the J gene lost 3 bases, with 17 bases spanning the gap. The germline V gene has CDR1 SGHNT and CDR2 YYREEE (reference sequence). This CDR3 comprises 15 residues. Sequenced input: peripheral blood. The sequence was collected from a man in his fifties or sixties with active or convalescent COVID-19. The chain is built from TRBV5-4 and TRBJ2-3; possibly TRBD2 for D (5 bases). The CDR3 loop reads CASTLRDSRTDTQYF. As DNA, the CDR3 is TGTGCCAGCACCCTCCGGGATAGTAGAACAGATACGCAGTATTTT.